The clone carrying this T cell receptor beta chain was seen a few times. Its antigen is unknown. These data are taken from a study of blood T cells in healthy people across ages. The study, taken as a whole, reports: With naive T cell percentage, TCR beta diversity showed a strong correlation. Roughly linear declines in TCR beta diversity per million T cells occurred with age.

For the second PCR, which ran for about 7 to 11 cycles, a sample-barcoded 5' primer and a J-beta primer mix were used. TCRdb passed the 5' RACE reads through MiXCR, listing each CDR3 protein once. This table holds under 1,100,000 distinct CDR3 sequences, around 25% found once. Trimming at V came to 3 bases and at J to 4 bases, leaving 13 bases not matched to a gene. The CDR3 is 18 amino acids. A further study also used this sample, focusing on T cells of mothers and their children. This second report adds: A few healthy Caucasian mothers and their six children donated. Overlap in related mother-child pairs always slightly exceeded unrelated pairs, never significantly.

This TCR came from a girl aged 2 to 10 in good health. This chain joins TRBV12-3 or TRBV12-4 and TRBJ2-2, with 8 bases lining up with TRBD2. Input material: blood. CDR3 sequence (DNA): TGTGCCAGCAGTTTTTGGGCGGGGGGCCCTCGGGGCACCGGGGAGCTGTTTTTT. Translating gives CASSFWAGGPRGTGELFF.